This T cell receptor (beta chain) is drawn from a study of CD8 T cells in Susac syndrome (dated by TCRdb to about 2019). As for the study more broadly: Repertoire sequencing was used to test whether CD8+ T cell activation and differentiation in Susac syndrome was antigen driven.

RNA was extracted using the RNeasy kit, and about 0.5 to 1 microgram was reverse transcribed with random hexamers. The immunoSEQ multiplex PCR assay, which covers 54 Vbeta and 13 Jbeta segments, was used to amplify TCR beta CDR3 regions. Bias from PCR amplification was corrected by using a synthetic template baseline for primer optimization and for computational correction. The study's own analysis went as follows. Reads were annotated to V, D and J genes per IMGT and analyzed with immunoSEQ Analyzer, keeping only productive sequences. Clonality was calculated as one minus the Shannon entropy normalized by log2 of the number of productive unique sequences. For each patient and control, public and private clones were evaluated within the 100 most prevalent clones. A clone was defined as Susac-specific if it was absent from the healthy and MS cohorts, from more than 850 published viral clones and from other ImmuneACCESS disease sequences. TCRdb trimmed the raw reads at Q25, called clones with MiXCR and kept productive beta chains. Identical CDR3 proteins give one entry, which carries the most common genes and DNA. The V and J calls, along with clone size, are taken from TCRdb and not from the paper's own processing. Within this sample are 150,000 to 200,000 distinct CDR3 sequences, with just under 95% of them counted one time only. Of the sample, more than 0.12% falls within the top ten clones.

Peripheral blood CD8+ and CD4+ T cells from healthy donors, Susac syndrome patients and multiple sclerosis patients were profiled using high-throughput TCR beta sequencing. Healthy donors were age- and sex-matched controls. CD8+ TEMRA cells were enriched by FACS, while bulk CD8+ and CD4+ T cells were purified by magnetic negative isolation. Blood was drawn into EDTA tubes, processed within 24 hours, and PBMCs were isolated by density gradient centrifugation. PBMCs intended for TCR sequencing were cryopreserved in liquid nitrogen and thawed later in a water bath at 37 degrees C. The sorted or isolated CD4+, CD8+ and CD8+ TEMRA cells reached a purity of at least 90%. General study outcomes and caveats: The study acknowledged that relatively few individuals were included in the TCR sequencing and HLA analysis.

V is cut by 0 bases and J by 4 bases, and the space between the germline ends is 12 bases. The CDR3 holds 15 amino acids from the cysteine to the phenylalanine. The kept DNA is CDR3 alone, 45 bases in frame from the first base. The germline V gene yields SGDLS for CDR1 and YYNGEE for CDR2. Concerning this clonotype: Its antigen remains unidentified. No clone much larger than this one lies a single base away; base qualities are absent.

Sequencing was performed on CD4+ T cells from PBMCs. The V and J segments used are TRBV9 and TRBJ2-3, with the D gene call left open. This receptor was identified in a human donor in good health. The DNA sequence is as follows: TGTGCCAGCAGCGTAGCTTCAGGTCAAGCAGATACGCAGTATTTT. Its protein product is CASSVASGQADTQYF.